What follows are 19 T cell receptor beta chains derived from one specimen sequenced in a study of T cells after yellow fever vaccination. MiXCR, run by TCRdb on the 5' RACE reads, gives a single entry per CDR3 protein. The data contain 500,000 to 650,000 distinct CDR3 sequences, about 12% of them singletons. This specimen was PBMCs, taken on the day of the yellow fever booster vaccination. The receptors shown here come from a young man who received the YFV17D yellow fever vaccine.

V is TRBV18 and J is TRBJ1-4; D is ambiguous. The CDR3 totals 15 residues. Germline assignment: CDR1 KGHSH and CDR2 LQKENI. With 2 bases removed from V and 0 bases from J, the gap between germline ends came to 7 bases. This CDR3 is CASSPREATNEKLFF. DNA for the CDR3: TGTGCCAGCTCACCAAGGGAAGCAACTAATGAAAAACTGTTTTTT.

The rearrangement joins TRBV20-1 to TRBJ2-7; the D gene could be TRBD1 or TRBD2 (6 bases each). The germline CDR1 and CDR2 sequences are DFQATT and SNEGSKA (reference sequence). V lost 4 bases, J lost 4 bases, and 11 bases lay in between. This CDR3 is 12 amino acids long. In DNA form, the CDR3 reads TGCAGTGCTACCTCGGGGGCATACGAGCAGTACTTC. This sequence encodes CSATSGAYEQYF.

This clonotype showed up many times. DNA for the CDR3: TGTGCCAGCAGCCTAAGTCCGACAGTTTTTAATTCACCCCTCCACTTT. Translated: CASSLSPTVFNSPLHF. This chain links TRBV6-5 with TRBJ1-6; possibly TRBD1 for D (5 bases). The CDR3 runs 16 residues. V shed 6 bases and J shed 6 bases, with 18 bases lying between them. The germline CDR1 and CDR2 sequences are MNHEY and SVGAGI.

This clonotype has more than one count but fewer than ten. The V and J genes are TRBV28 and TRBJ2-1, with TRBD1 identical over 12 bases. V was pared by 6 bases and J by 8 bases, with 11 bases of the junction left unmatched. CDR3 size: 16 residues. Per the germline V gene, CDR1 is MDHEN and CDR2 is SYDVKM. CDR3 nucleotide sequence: TGTGCCAGCAGGAGTACTGCCGGGACAGGGGGCGATGAGCAGTTCTTC. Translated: CASRSTAGTGGDEQFF.

This CDR3 is CASSFSDLLGGYEQFF. CDR3 coding DNA: TGCGCCAGCAGCTTTTCTGACCTACTAGGGGGGTATGAGCAGTTCTTC. The chain couples TRBV5-1 to TRBJ2-1, with D perhaps assigned TRBD1 or TRBD2 (6 bases each). The germline V gene has CDR1 SGHRS and CDR2 YFSETQ. The CDR3 extends over 16 amino acids. V lost 2 bases and J 8 bases, leaving 20 bases between the germline ends. The full variable domain, completed using reference TRBV5-1 and TRBJ2-1, is KAGVTQTPRYLIKTRGQQVTLSCSPISGHRSVSWYQQTPGQGLQFLFEYFSETQRNKGNFPGRFSGRQFSNSRSEMNVSTLELGDSALYLCASSFSDLLGGYEQFFGPGTRLTVL.

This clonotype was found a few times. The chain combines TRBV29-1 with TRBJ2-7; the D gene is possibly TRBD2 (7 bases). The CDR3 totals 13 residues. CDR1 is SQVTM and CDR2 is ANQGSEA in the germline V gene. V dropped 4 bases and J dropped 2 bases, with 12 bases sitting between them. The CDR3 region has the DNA TGCAGCGTTGGGGGGGGCAGTACCTACGAGCAGTACTTC. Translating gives CSVGGGSTYEQYF.

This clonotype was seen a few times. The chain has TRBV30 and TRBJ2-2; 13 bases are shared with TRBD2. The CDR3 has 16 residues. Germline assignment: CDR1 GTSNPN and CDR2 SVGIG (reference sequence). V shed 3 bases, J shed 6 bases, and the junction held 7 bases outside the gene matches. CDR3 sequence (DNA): TGTGCCTGGAGCCTTGGACTAGCGGGAGTGGCCGGGGAGCTGTTTTTT. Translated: CAWSLGLAGVAGELFF. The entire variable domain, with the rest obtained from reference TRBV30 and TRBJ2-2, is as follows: SQTIHQWPATLVQPVGSPLSLECTVEGTSNPNLYWYRQAAGRGLQLLFYSVGIGQISSEVPQNLSASRPQDRQFILSSKKLLLSDSGFYLCAWSLGLAGVAGELFFGEGSRLTVL.

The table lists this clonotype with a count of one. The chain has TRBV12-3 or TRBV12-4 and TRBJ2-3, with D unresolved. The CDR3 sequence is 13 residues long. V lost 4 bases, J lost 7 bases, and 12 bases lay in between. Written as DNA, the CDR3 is TGTGCCAGCAGTTACCAAGACCCTTATACGCAGTATTTT. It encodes CASSYQDPYTQYF.

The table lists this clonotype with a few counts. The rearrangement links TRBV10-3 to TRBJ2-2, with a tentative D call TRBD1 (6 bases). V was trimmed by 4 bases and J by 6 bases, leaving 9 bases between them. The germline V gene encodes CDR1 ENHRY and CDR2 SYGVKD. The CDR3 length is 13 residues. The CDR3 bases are TGTGCCATCAGTGCTGGGGGCGCCGGGGAGCTGTTTTTT. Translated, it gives CAISAGGAGELFF.

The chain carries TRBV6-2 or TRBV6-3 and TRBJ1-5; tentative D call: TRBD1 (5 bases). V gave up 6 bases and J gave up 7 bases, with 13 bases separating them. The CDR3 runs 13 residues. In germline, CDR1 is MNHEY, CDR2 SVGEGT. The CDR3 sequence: CASSPTGPQPQHF. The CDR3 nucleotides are TGTGCCAGCAGCCCTACAGGACCCCAGCCCCAGCATTTT.

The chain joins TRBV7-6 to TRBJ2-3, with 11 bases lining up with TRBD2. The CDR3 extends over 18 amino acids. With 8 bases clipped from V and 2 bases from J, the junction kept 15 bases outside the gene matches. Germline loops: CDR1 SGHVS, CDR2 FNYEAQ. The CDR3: CASRYIAGGPWATDTQYF. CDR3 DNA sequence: TGTGCCAGCCGCTACATAGCGGGAGGGCCGTGGGCCACAGATACGCAGTATTTT.

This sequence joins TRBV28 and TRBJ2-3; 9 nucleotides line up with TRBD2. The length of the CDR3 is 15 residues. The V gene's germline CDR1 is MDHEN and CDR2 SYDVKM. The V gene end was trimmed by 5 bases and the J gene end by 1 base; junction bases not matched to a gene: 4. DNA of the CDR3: TGTGCCAGCAGTGTCACTAGCGGGCGCACAGATACGCAGTATTTT. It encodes CASSVTSGRTDTQYF.

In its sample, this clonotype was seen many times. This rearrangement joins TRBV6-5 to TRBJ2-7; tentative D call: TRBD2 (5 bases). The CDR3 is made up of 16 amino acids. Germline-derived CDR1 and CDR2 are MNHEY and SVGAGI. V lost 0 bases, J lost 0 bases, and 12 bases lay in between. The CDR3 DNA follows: TGTGCCAGCAGTTACTCTTTTAGTGGGAGCTCCTACGAGCAGTACTTC. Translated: CASSYSFSGSSYEQYF.

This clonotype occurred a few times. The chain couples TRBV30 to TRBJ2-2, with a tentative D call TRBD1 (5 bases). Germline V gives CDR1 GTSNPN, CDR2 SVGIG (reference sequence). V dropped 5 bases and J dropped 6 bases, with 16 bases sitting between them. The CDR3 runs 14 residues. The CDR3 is CAWGELQEPGELFF. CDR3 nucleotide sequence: TGTGCCTGGGGGGAACTACAGGAGCCCGGGGAGCTGTTTTTT. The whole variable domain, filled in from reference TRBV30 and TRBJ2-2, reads SQTIHQWPATLVQPVGSPLSLECTVEGTSNPNLYWYRQAAGRGLQLLFYSVGIGQISSEVPQNLSASRPQDRQFILSSKKLLLSDSGFYLCAWGELQEPGELFFGEGSRLTVL.

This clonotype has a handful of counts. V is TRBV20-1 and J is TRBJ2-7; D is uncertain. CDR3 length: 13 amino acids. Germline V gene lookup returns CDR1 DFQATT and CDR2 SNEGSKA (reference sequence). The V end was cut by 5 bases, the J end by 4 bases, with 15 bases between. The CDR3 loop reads CSAPDQLPYEQYF. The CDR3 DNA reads TGCAGTGCTCCGGACCAACTACCTTACGAGCAGTACTTC.

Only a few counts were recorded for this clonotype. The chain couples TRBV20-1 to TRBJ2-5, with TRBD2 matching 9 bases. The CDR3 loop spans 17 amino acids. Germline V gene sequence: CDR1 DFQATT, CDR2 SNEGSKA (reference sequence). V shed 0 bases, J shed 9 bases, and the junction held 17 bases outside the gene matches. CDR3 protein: CSARDMGVGTSMVAQYF. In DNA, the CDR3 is TGCAGTGCTAGAGATATGGGGGTGGGGACTAGCATGGTGGCCCAGTACTTC.

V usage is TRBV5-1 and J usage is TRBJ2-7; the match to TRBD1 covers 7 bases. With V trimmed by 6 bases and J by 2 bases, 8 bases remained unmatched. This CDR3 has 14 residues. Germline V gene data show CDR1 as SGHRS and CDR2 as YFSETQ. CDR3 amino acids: CASNRDSPTYEQYF. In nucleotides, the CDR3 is TGCGCCAGCAACAGGGACAGTCCTACCTACGAGCAGTACTTC.

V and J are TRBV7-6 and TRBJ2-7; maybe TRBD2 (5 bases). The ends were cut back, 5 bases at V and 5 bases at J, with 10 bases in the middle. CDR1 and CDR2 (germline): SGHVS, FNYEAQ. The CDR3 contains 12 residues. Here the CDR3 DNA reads TGTGCCAGCAGCCCGGTCGGGGACGAGCAGTACTTC. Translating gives CASSPVGDEQYF.

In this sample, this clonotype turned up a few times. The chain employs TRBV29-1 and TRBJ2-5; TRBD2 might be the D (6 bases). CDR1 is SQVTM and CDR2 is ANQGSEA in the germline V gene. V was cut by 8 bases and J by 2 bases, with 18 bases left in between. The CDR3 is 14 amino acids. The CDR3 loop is CSYRRGAYQETQYF. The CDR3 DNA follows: TGCAGCTACCGGCGGGGCGCTTATCAAGAGACCCAGTACTTC.